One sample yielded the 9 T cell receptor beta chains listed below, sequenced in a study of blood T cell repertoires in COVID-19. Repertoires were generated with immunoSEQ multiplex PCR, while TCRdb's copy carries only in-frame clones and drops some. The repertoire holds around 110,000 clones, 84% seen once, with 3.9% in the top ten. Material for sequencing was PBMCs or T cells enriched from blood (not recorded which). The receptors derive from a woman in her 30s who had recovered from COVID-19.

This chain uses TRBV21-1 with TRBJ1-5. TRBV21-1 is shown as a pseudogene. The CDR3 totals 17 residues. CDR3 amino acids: CASSKAGRESSNQPQHF. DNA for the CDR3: TGTGCCAGCAGCAAGGCTGGTAGGGAGAGTAGCAATCAGCCCCAGCATTTT.

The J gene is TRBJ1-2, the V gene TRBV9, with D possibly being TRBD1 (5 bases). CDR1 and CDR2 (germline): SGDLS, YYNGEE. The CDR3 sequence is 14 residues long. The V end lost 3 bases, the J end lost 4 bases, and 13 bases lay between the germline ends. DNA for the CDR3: TGTGCCAGCAGCGGGGGCGGGACCCTCTATGGCTACACCTTC. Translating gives CASSGGGTLYGYTF.

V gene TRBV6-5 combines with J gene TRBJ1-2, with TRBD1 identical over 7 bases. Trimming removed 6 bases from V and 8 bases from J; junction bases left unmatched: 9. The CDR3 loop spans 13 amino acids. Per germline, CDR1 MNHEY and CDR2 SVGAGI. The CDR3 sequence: CASSQDRELGYTF. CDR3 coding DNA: TGTGCCAGCAGCCAAGACAGGGAATTAGGCTACACCTTC.

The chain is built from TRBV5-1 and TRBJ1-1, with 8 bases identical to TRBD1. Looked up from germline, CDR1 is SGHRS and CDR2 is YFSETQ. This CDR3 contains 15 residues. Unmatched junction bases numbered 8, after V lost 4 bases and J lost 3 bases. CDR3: CASSPRTGRDTEAFF. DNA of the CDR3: TGCGCCAGCAGCCCGAGGACAGGGAGGGACACTGAAGCTTTCTTT.

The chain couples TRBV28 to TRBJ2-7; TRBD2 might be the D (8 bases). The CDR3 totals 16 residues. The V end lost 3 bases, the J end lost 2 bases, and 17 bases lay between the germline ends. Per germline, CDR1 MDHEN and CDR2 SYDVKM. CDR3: CASSFARGRGAYEQYF. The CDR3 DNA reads TGTGCCAGCAGTTTCGCGAGGGGGCGGGGGGCCTACGAGCAGTACTTC.

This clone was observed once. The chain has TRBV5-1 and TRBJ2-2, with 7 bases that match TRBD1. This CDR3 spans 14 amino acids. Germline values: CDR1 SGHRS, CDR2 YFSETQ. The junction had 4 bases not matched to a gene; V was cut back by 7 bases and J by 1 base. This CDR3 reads CASLRDRNTGELFF. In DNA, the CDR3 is TGCGCCAGCTTAAGGGACAGGAACACCGGGGAGCTGTTTTTT. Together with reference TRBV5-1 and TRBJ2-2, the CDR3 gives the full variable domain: KAGVTQTPRYLIKTRGQQVTLSCSPISGHRSVSWYQQTPGQGLQFLFEYFSETQRNKGNFPGRFSGRQFSNSRSEMNVSTLELGDSALYLCASLRDRNTGELFFGEGSRLTVL.

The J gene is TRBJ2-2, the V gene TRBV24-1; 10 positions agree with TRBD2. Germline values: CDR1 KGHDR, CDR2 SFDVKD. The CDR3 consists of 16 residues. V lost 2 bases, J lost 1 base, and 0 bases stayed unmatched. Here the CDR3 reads CATSDWTSGNTGELFF. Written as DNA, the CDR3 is TGTGCCACCAGTGATTGGACTAGCGGGAACACCGGGGAGCTGTTTTTT.

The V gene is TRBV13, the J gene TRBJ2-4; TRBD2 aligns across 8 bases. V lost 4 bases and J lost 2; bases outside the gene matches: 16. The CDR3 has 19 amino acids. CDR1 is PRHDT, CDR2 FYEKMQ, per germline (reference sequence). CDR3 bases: TGTGCCAGCAGCTCCCAAGGGGCGGGAGGTCTCGGGTCCAAAAACATTCAGTACTTC. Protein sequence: CASSSQGAGGLGSKNIQYF.

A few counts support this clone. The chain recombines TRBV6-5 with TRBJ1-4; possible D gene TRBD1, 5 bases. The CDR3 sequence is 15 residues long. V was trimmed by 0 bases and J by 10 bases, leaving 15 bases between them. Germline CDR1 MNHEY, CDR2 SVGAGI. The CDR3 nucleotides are TGTGCCAGCAGTTACTCTTCCCAGGGCCAGGCAAAACTGTTTTTT. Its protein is CASSYSSQGQAKLFF.